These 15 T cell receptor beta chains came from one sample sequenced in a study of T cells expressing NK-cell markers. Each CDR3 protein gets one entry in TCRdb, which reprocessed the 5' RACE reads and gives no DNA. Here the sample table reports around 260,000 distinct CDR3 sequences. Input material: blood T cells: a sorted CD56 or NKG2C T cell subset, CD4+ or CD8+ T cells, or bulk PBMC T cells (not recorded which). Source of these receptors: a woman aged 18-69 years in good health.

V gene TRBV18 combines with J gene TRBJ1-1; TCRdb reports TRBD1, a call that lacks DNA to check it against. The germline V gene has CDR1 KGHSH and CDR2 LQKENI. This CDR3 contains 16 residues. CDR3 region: CASSPRTGGANTEAFF.

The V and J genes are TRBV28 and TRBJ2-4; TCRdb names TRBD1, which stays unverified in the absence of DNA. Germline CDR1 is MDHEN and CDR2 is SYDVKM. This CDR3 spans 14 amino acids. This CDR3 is CASSSRGRGNIQYF.

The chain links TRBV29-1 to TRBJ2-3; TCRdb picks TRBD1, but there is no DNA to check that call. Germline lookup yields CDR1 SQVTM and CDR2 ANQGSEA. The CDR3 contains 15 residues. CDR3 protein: CSVLGQARSTDTQYF.

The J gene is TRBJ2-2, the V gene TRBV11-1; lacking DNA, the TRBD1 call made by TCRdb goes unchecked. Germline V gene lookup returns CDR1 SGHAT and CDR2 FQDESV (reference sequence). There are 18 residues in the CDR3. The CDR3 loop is CASSVGTYKPGGTGELFF. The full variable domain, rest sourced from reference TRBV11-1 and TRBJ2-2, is EAEVAQSPRYKITEKSQAVAFWCDPISGHATLYWYRQILGQGPELLVQFQDESVVDDSQLPKDRFSAERLKGVDSTLKIQPAELGDSAMYLCASSVGTYKPGGTGELFFGEGSRLTVL.

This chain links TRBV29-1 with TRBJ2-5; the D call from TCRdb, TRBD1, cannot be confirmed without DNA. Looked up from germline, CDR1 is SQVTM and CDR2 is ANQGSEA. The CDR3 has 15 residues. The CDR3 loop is CSVEQRAGSGETQYF.

The CDR3 reads CASSPSYSTDEQFF. The J gene is TRBJ2-1, the V gene TRBV18. There are 14 residues in the CDR3. Germline V lookup: CDR1 KGHSH, CDR2 LQKENI.

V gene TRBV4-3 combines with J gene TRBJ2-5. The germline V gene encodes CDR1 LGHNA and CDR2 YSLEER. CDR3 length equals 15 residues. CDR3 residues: CASSKTYRDQETQYF.

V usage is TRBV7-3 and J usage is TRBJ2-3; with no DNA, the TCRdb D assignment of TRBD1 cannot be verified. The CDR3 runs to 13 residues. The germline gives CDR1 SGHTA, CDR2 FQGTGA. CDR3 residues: CASSFGAGDTQYF.

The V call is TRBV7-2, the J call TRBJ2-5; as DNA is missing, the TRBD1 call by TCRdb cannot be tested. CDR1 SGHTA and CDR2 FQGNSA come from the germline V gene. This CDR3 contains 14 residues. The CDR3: CASSRTGGTETQYF.

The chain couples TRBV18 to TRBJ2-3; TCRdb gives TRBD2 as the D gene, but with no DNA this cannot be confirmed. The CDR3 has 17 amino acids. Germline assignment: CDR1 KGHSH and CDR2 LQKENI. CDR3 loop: CASSPVLAGEWTDTQYF. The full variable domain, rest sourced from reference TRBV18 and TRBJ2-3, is NAGVMQNPRHLVRRRGQEARLRCSPMKGHSHVYWYRQLPEEGLKFMVYLQKENIIDESGMPKERFSAEFPKEGPSILRIQQVVRGDSAAYFCASSPVLAGEWTDTQYFGPGTRLTVL.

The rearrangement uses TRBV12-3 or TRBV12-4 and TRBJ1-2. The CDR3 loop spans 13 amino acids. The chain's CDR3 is CASSRTAGYGYTF.

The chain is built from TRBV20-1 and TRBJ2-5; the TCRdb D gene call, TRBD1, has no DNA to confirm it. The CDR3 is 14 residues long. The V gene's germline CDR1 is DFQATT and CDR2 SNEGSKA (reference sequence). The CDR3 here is CSASRLRGQETQYF.

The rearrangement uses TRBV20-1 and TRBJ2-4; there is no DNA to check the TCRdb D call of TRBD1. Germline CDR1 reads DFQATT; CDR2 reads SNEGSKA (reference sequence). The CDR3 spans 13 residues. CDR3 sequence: CSARIPGSQEPYF.

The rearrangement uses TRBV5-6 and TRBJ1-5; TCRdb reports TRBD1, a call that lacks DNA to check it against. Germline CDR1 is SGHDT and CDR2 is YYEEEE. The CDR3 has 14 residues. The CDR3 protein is CASSYRDRYQPQHF.

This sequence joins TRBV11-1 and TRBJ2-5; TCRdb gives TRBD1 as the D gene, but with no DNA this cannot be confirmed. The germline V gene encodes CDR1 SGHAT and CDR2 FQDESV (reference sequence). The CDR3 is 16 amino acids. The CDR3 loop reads CASSLGGTGTQETQYF.